This T cell receptor beta chain was sequenced in a study of T cell responses to AZD1222 COVID-19 vaccine. For the study at large: Pooled together were second doses at about 4 or about 12 weeks. Findings and caveats of the study: The span of vaccine-associated CD4 TCRs extended across spike, with dominance at 160-218 and 743-854. Baseline seropositives among AZD1222 recipients totaled only six. Clonal diversity may have been underestimated in mostly white British donors.

As to this clone: Its target is not known.

CDR1 and CDR2 (germline): GTSNPN, SVGIG (reference sequence). Trimming pared 2 bases from V and 3 bases from J, leaving 13 bases between. This CDR3 region has 14 residues. The protocol was immunoSEQ multiplex PCR, while the TCRdb copy is restricted to in-frame clones and leaves out a portion. Seen here are around 160,000 clones, around 94% observed once, and the top ten hold approximately 0.64%. The source of this sequence is an adult in good health. The chain carries TRBV30 and TRBJ1-1; D perhaps matches TRBD1 (5 bases). The sequencing here drew on peripheral blood, taken on day 0 of AZD1222 vaccination. CDR3 sequence reads: CAWSLRGIYTEAFF. The CDR3 DNA is TGTGCCTGGAGTCTAAGGGGCATTTACACTGAAGCTTTCTTT.